The sequence of this T cell receptor (beta chain) was determined in a study of low-dose radiotherapy and immunotherapy resistance in tumors. This clonotype has at least ten counts. CDR1 and CDR2 from the germline V gene are LNHDA and SQIVND (reference sequence). V shed 6 bases and J 5 bases; nucleotides not matched to a gene: 11. The CDR3 runs to 15 residues. Time point noted: before trial treatment. Inclusion covered patients whose advanced solid tumors lacked tumor-infiltrating lymphocytes. First-strand cDNA used TRAV- and TRBV-specific primers, covering alpha and beta chains. TCR amplification ran roughly 20 PCR cycles using constant-region and V-primer adapter primers. In TCRdb, the reads were re-called with MiXCR into one record per CDR3 protein. The data contain about 64,000 distinct CDR3 sequences, 26% of them singletons.

The sequence came from a male donor with rectosigmoid adenocarcinoma. This sequence joins TRBV19 and TRBJ2-5, with 8 positions matching TRBD1. The source material was PBMCs, sampled before treatment. CDR3 in DNA: TGTGCCAGTAGCCCCCAACCTCGACAGGGGGAGACCCAGTACTTC. This translates into CASSPQPRQGETQYF.